This is a list of T cell receptor beta chains from one sample in a study of T cell responses to AZD1222 COVID-19 vaccine. Sequencing used immunoSEQ multiplex PCR; TCRdb keeps in-frame clones, though not all of them. The table shows fewer than 130,000 clones, with around 93% occurring only once. The sequencing used peripheral blood, collected 28 days after the second AZD1222 dose. These TCRs come from an adult who received the AZD1222 COVID-19 vaccine. Each CDR3 is given with its conserved first and last residue. A D gene is named only where the DNA matches it firmly. Clone size is not always given. Where it is, it says once, few, many or a class for expanded clones.

>.|TRBD1|TRBJ1-5|TRBV2
TGTGCCAGCAGGGAAGACAGGGGGAATCAGCCCCAGCATTTT
CASREDRGNQPQHF
>.|.|TRBJ1-6|TRBV4-2
TGTGCCAGCAGCCAAGTTCAGCGGAGCTCCTATAATTCACCCCTCCACTTT
CASSQVQRSSYNSPLHF
>.|.|TRBJ2-7|TRBV23-1
TGCGCCAGCAGTTTCTACGAGCAGTACTTC
CASSFYEQYF
>.|TRBD1|TRBJ2-7|TRBV7-9
TGTGCCAGCAGCGCGGCCGGGACAGCCGGGGCATTCGAGCAGTACTTC
CASSAAGTAGAFEQYF
>.|.|TRBJ2-5|TRBV7-2
TGTGCCAGCAGCGACTCGGGCCCCGAATACGCAGGGGACGAGACCCAGTACTTC
CASSDSGPEYAGDETQYF
>.|.|TRBJ1-1|TRBV30
TGTGCCTGGAGGGCGGTACGTTCGAACACTGAAGCTTTCTTT
CAWRAVRSNTEAFF
>.|.|TRBJ1-1|TRBV12-3/TRBV12-4
TGTGCCAGCAGTTTGGGAACTGAAGCTTTCTTT
CASSLGTEAFF
>.|TRBD1|TRBJ1-2|TRBV5-4
TGTGCCAGCAGCTTCACAGGGGGTGATGGCTACACCTTC
CASSFTGGDGYTF
>few|.|TRBJ1-2|TRBV19
TGTGCCAGTACCGAAACGACAACCACGAACTATGGCTACACCTTC
CASTETTTTNYGYTF
>.|.|TRBJ1-2|TRBV2
TGTGCCAGCAGTGTCCGCACATCCTATGGCTACACCTTC
CASSVRTSYGYTF
>.|.|TRBJ1-1|TRBV5-6
TGTGCCAGCAGCTTGGTCGCAGGGGAGGATGCTGAAGCTTTCTTT
CASSLVAGEDAEAFF
>.|.|TRBJ2-7|TRBV3-1/TRBV3-2
TGTGCCAGCAGCCAAGGGCCCGGGTCCTACGAGCAGTACTTC
CASSQGPGSYEQYF
>.|.|TRBJ2-1|TRBV27
TGTGCCAGCAGTTTCGGGACTTTCAATGAGCAGTTCTTC
CASSFGTFNEQFF
>.|.|TRBJ2-1|TRBV27
TGTGCCAGCAGTTTAAAAATACCGGATGAGCAGTTCTTC
CASSLKIPDEQFF
>.|.|TRBJ2-7|TRBV6-5
TGTGCCAGCAGTTACTCCAGAGGGACCGCTTACGAGCAGTACTTC
CASSYSRGTAYEQYF